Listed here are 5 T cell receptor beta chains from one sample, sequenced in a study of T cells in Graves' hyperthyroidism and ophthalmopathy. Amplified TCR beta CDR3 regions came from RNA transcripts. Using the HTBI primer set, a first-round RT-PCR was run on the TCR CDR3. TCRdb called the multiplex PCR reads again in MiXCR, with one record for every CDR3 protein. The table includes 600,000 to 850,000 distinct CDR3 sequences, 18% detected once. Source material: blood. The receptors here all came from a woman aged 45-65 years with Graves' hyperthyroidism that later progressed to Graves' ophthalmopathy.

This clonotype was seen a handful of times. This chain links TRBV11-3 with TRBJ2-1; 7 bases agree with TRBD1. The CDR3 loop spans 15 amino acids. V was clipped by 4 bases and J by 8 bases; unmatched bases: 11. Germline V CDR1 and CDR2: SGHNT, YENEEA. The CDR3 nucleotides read TGTGCCAGCAGCTACAGGGGCCCTCCTGGGGATGAGCAGTTCTTC. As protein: CASSYRGPPGDEQFF.

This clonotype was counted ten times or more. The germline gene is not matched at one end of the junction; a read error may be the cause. The CDR3, as DNA: TGTGCCAGCAGTCAAGCCATAGCGGGGGGGGCTGAGCAGTTCTTC. Amino acids: CASSQAIAGGAEQFF. This chain uses TRBV3-1 with TRBJ2-1, with TRBD2 matching over 11 bases. CDR1 is LGHDT and CDR2 is YNNKEL in the germline V gene (reference sequence). This CDR3 contains 15 residues.

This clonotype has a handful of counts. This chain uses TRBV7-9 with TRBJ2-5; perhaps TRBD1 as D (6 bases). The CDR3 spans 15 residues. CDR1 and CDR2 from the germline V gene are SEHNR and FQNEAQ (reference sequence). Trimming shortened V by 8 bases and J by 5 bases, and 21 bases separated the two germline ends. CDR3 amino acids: CASGNRDNSKETQYF. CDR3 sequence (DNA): TGTGCCAGCGGGAACCGGGACAACTCTAAGGAGACCCAGTACTTC.

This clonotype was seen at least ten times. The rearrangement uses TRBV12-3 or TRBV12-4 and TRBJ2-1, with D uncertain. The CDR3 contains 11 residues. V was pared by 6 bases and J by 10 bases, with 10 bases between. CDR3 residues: CASRGPREQFF. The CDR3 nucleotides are TGTGCCAGCAGAGGACCCCGCGAGCAGTTCTTC.

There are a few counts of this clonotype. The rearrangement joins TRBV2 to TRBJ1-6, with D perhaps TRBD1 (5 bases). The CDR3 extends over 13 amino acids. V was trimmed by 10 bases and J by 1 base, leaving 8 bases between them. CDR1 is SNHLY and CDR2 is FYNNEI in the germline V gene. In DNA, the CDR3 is TGTGCCAAGCAGGGATCCTATAATTCACCCCTCCACTTT. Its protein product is CAKQGSYNSPLHF.